This record looks at one T cell receptor beta chain sequence and its context. Its matching antigen is unknown. Germline values: CDR1 SQVTM, CDR2 ANQGSEA. The CDR3 has 12 amino acids. V lost 6 bases to trimming and J lost 4 bases, with 12 bases between them. Researchers ran immunoSEQ v3.0 at survey level. Samples were sequenced targeting 40,000-50,000 T-cell genomes each. The assay was immunoSEQ multiplex PCR, and TCRdb's table has in-frame clones only and misses some. The table records about 27,000 clones, about 82% of them present only once. This sample is part of a study of long-term antiretroviral therapy in people with HIV. Study background: Samples collected earliest predate the 2015 immediate-ART recommendation by about a decade. Notes on the study in general: The study found that diversity rose after ART but stayed below transplant donor controls. Against controls, HIV repertoires showed narrower ranges of CDR3 length.

The sample was unsorted PBMCs, taken 3 years after starting antiretroviral therapy. This sequence joins TRBV29-1 and TRBJ1-1; D is unresolved. The TCR was taken from a man between 40 and 49 years old with HIV. The CDR3 DNA reads as TGCAGCGTCGTCGCCCGAACCACTGAAGCTTTCTTT. Translation gives CSVVARTTEAFF.